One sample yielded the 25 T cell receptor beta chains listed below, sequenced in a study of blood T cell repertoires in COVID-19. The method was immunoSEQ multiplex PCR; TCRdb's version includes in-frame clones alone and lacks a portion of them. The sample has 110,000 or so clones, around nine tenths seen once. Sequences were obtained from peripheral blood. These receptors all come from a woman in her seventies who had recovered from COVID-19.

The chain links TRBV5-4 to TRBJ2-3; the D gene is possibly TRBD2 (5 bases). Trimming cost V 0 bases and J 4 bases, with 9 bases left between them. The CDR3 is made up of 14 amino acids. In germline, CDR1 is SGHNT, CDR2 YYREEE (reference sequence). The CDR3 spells CASSLANGADTQYF. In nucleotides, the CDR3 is TGTGCCAGCAGCTTGGCCAACGGGGCAGATACGCAGTATTTT.

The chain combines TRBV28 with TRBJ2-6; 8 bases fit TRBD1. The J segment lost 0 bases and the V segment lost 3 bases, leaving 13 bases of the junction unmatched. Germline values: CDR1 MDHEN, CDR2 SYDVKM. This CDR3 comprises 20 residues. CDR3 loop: CASSFADRGIFASGANVLTF. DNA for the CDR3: TGTGCCAGCAGTTTCGCCGACAGGGGTATATTCGCCTCTGGGGCCAACGTCCTGACTTTC.

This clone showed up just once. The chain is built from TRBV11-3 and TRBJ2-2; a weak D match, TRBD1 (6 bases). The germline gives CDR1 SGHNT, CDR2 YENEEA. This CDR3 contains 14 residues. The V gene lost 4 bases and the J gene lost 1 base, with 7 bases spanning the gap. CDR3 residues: CASSSGQNTGELFF. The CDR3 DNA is TGTGCCAGCAGCTCGGGACAGAACACCGGGGAGCTGTTTTTT.

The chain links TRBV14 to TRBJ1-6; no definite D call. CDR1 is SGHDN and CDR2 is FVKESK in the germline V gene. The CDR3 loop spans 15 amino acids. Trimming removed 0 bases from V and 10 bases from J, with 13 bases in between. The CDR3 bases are TGTGCCAGCAGCCAAGATAACGGGTGGTGGTCACCCCTCCACTTT. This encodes CASSQDNGWWSPLHF.

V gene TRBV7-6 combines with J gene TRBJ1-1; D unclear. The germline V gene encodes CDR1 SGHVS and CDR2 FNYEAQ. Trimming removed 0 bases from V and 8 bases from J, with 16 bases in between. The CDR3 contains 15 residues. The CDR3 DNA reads TGTGCCAGCAGCTTAGCGGGGAGGGTAGACGGCGAAGCTTTCTTT. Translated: CASSLAGRVDGEAFF.

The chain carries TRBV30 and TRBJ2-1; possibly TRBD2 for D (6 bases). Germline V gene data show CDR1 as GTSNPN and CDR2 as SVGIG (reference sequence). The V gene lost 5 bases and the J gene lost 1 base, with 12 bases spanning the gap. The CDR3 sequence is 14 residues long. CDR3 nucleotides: TGTGCCTGGGTAGCGGAGAGTTCCTACAATGAGCAGTTCTTC. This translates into CAWVAESSYNEQFF.

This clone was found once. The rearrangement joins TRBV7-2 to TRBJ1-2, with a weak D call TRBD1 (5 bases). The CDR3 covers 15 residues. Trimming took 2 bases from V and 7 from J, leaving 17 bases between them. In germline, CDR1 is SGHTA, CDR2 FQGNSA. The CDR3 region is CASSLQGVGASGYTF. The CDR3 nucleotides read TGTGCCAGCAGCTTACAGGGTGTTGGGGCTAGTGGCTACACCTTC. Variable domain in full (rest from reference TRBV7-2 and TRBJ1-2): GAGVSQSPSNKVTEKGKDVELRCDPISGHTALYWYRQSLGQGLEFLIYFQGNSAPDKSGLPSDRFSAERTGGSVSTLTIQRTQQEDSAVYLCASSLQGVGASGYTFGSGTRLTVV.

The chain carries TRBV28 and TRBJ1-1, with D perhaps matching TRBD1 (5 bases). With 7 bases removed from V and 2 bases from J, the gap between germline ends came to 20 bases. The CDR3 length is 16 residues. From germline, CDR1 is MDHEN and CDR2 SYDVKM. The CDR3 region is CASTIIRGGVNTEAFF. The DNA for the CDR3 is TGTGCCAGCACCATCATCCGGGGGGGGGTTAACACTGAAGCTTTCTTT.

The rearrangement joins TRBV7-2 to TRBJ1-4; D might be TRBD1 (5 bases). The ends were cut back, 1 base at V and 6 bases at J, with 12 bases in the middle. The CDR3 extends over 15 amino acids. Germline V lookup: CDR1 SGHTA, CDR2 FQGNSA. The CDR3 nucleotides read TGTGCCAGCAGCTTAGGAGCAGGGCTGTATGAAAAACTGTTTTTT. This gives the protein CASSLGAGLYEKLFF. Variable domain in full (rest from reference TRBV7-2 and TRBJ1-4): GAGVSQSPSNKVTEKGKDVELRCDPISGHTALYWYRQSLGQGLEFLIYFQGNSAPDKSGLPSDRFSAERTGGSVSTLTIQRTQQEDSAVYLCASSLGAGLYEKLFFGSGTQLSVL.

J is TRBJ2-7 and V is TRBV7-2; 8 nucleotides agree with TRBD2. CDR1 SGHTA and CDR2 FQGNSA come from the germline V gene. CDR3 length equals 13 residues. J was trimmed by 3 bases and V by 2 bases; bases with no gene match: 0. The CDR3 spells CASSLTSGYEQYF. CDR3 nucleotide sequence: TGTGCCAGCAGCTTAACTAGCGGCTACGAGCAGTACTTC.

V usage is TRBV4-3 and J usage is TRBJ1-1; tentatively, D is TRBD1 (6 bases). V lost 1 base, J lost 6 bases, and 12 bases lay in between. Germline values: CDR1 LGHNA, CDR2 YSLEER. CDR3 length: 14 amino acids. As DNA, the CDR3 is TGCGCCAGCAGCCAAGGGGGGGGCGGGGCTGAAGCTTTCTTT. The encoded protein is CASSQGGGGAEAFF.

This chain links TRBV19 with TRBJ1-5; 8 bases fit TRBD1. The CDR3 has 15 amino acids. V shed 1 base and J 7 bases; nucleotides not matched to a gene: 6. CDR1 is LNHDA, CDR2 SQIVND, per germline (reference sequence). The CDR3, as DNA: TGTGCCAGTAGTATAGTGGCAGGGGGCCAACAGCCCCAGCATTTT. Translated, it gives CASSIVAGGQQPQHF.

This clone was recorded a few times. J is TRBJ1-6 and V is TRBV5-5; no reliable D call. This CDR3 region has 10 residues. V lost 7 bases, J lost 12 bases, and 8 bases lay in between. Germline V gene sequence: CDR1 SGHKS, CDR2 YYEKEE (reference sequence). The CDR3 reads CASGLQPLHF. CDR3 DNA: TGTGCCAGCGGACTTCAACCCCTCCACTTT. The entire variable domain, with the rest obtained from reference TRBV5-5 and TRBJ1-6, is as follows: DAGVTQSPTHLIKTRGQQVTLRCSPISGHKSVSWYQQVLGQGPQFIFQYYEKEERGRGNFPDRFSARQFPNYSSELNVNALLLGDSALYLCASGLQPLHFGNGTRLTVT.

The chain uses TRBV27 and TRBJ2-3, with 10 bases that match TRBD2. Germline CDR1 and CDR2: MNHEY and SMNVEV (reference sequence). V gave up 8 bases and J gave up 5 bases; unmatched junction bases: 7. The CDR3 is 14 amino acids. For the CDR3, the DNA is TGTGCCAGCGGGGAGCGGGGGGGCGGAGATACGCAGTATTTT. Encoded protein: CASGERGGGDTQYF.

CDR3 DNA sequence: TGTGCCTGGGAGACAGGGCACACCGGGGAGCTGTTTTTT. Translation gives CAWETGHTGELFF. The chain couples TRBV30 to TRBJ2-2; 7 nucleotides agree with TRBD1. The germline CDR1 and CDR2 sequences are GTSNPN and SVGIG (reference sequence). The ends lost 5 bases at V and 3 bases at J; junction bases unmatched: 3. CDR3 length equals 13 residues.

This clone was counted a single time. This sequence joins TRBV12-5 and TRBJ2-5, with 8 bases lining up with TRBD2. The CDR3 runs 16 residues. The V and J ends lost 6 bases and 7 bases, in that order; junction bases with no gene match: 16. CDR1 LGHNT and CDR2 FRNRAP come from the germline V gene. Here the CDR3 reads CASGSQRGSPEGTQYF. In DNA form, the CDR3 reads TGTGCTAGTGGCTCTCAGCGGGGGAGTCCCGAGGGGACCCAGTACTTC.

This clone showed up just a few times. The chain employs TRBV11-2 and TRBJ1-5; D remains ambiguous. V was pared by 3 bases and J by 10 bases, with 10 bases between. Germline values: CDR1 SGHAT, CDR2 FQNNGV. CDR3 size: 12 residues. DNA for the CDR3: TGTGCCAGCAGCTTCCGAGGCGGTCCCCAGCATTTT. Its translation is CASSFRGGPQHF. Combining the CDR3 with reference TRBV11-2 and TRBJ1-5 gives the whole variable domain EAGVAQSPRYKIIEKRQSVAFWCNPISGHATLYWYQQILGQGPKLLIQFQNNGVVDDSQLPKDRFSAERLKGVDSTLKIQPAKLEDSAVYLCASSFRGGPQHFGDGTRLSIL.

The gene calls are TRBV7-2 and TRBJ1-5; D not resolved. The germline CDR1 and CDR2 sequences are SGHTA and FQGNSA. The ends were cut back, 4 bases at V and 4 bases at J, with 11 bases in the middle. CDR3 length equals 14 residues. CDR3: CASSSTRGNQPQHF. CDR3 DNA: TGTGCCAGCAGCTCTACGCGGGGAAATCAGCCCCAGCATTTT.

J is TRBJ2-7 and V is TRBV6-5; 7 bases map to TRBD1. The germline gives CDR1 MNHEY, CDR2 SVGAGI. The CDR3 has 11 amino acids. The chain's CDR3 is CASSSGTDAQV. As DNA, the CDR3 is TGTGCCAGCAGTTCGGGGACAGACGCTCAGGTC.

The CDR3 DNA follows: TGTGCCTGGAGCCGACAGATTCACACTGAAGCTTTCTTT. It translates to CAWSRQIHTEAFF. The chain employs TRBV30 and TRBJ1-1; D possibly corresponds to TRBD1 (5 bases). CDR3 length: 13 amino acids. V shed 3 bases and J shed 3 bases, with 11 bases lying between them. Germline V gene sequence: CDR1 GTSNPN, CDR2 SVGIG (reference sequence).

The CDR3 loop reads CASRWDTSSYGYTF. The DNA of the CDR3 is TGTGCCAGCAGGTGGGACACCTCGTCCTATGGCTACACCTTC. The gene calls are TRBV21-1 and TRBJ1-2; TRBD1, as called in the table, went unchecked against the DNA. TRBV21-1 is given as a pseudogene. The CDR3 is 14 residues long.

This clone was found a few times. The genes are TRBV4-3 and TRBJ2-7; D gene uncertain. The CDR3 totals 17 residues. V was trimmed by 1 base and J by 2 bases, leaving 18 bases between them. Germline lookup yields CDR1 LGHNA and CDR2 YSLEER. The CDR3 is CASSQGWLSSLTYEQYF. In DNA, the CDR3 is TGCGCCAGCAGCCAAGGATGGTTGTCTTCACTAACCTACGAGCAGTACTTC.

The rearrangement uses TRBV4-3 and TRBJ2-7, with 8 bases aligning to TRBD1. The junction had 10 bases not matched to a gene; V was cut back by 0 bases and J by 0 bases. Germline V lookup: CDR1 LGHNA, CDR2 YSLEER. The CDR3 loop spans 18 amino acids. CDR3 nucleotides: TGCGCCAGCAGCCAAGAGGCAGGGGGCGCCTTCCTCTCCTACGAGCAGTACTTC. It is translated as CASSQEAGGAFLSYEQYF.

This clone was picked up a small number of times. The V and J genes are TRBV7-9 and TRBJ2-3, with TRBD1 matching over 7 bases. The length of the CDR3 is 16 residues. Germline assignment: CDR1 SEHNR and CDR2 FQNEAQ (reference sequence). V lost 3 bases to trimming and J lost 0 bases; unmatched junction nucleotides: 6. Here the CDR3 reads CASSLGTDASTDTQYF. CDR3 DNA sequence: TGTGCCAGCAGCTTGGGGACAGACGCCAGCACAGATACGCAGTATTTT.

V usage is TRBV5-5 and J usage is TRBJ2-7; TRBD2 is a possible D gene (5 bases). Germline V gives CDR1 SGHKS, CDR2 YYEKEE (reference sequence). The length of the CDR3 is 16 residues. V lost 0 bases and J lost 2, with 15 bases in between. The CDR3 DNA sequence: TGTGCCAGCAGCTTGGCCACGGGGAAGATCCCCTACGAGCAGTACTTC. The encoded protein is CASSLATGKIPYEQYF.